This TCR beta chain appears in the sequencing data of a study of neoadjuvant anti-PD-1 for oral cavity cancer. Study-level background: Around day 43, patients without progression received a fourth nivolumab dose before surgery.

Time point reported: after neoadjuvant nivolumab, at surgical resection. Trimming removed 4 bases at V and 3 bases at J, with 9 bases between. The CDR3 length is 12 residues. Germline V gives CDR1 GTSNPN, CDR2 SVGIG (reference sequence). Assay used: immunoSEQ multiplex PCR; TCRdb lists only in-frame clones, some missing. The table has roughly 40,000 clones, 65% to 80% seen once. The material sequenced was PBMCs, taken after nivolumab (anti-PD-1) treatment. This chain uses TRBV30 with TRBJ1-2; D is perhaps TRBD1 (5 bases). This sequence originates from a person between 40 and 85 years old with oral cavity squamous cell carcinoma. The CDR3: CAWTGSHYGYTF. CDR3 in DNA: TGTGCCTGGACAGGGTCCCACTATGGCTACACCTTC.